The text below deals with one T cell receptor (beta chain). The antigen is undetermined. This CDR3 region has 14 residues. The sample is drawn from a study of monozygotic twins with inflammatory bowel disease. Study-level results: Extra variability in the repertoires of patients may have come from differing immunosuppressive treatments. The data did not back a single strong IBD-associated clonotype or signal.

Every sample had its cDNA made across eight separate reactions. TCRdb derives one entry per CDR3 protein from the 5' RACE reads, leaving out DNA. Recorded for this sample: approximately 160,000 distinct CDR3 sequences. This rearrangement joins TRBV12-3 or TRBV12-4 to TRBJ2-1; TCRdb returns TRBD1, unconfirmable since there is no DNA. Sequencing was carried out using blood. This clonotype was obtained from a human donor with ulcerative colitis or Crohn's disease, or a healthy co-twin of an affected twin (not recorded which). CDR3 protein: CASSLTGGKGEQFF.